The TCR beta chain described here comes from a study of cytomegalovirus exposure and HLA in healthy donors. Study-level points and caveats: Reportedly, cytomegalovirus status was diagnosed with high sensitivity and specificity. About 180 TCR beta chains were listed as cytomegalovirus-associated. In vitro testing confirmed a few CMV-associated chains as specific for CMV antigens.

Repertoires were generated with immunoSEQ multiplex PCR, while TCRdb's copy carries only in-frame clones and drops some. The table includes tens of thousands of clones, about nine tenths detected once. The CDR3 extends over 15 amino acids. The V gene's germline CDR1 is PRHDT and CDR2 FYEKMQ (reference sequence). V dropped 4 bases and J dropped 7; count of bases not matched to a gene: 11. Comment on this clone: Its target is unknown.

This sequence originates from a young woman in good health and CMV-seropositive. The chain has TRBV13 and TRBJ2-7; 9 nucleotides line up with TRBD1. Sequencing input: PBMCs. The chain's CDR3 is CASSSRTGDSWEQYF. The CDR3 DNA follows: TGTGCCAGCAGCTCCCGGACAGGGGACAGCTGGGAGCAGTACTTC. Variable domain in full (rest from reference TRBV13 and TRBJ2-7): AAGVIQSPRHLIKEKRETATLKCYPIPRHDTVYWYQQGPGQDPQFLISFYEKMQSDKGSIPDRFSAQQFSDYHSELNMSSLELGDSALYFCASSSRTGDSWEQYFGPGTRLTVT.